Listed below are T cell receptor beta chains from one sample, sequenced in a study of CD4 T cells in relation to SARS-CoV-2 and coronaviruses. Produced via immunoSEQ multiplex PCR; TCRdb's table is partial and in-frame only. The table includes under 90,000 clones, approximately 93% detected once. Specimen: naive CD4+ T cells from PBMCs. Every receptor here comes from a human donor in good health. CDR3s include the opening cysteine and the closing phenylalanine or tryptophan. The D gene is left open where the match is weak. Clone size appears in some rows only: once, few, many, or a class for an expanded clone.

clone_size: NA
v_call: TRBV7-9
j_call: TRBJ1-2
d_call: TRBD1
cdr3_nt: TGTGCCAGCAGCTTAGCGGGTCTCAGGGGGGAAGGCTACACCTTC
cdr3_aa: CASSLAGLRGEGYTF

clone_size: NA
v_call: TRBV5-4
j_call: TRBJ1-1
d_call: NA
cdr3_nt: TGTGCCAGCAGCCCAAGCGTTACAGGAGGGAATGAAGCTTTCTTT
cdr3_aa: CASSPSVTGGNEAFF

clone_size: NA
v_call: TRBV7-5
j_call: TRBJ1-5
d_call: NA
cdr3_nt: TGTGTCAGAAGCCCCGAGGTGGGAACCAATCAGCCCCAGCATTTT
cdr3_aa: CVRSPEVGTNQPQHF

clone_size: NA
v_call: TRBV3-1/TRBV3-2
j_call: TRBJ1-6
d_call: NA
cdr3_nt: TGTGCCAGCAGCCAAGACCCCCAGGGTAATTCACCCCTCCACTTT
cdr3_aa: CASSQDPQGNSPLHF

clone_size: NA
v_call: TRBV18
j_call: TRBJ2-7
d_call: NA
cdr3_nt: TGTGCCAGCTCACTGATTAGAGCTGACTACGAGCAGTACTTC
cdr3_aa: CASSLIRADYEQYF

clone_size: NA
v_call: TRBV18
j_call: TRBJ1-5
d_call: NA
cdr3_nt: TGTGCCAGCTCACCACTTAAGGGTCGGCAGCTCAGCAATCAGCCCCAGCATTTT
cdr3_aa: CASSPLKGRQLSNQPQHF

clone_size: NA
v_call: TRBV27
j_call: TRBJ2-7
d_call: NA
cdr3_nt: TGTGCCAGCAGAGGGGGGACCTCGAGCCTCGAGCAGTACTTC
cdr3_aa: CASRGGTSSLEQYF

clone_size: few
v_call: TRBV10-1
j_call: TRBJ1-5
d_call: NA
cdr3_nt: TGCGCCAGCAGTGAGTCGAGCAGGTCGGTCCAGCCCCAGCATTTT
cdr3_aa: CASSESSRSVQPQHF

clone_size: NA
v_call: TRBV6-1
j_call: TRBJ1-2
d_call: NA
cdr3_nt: TGTGCCAGCAGTGAAAGGACAATGGGAAACTATGGCTACACCTTC
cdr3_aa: CASSERTMGNYGYTF

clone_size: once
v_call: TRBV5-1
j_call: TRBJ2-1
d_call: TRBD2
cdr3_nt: TGCGCCAGCAGCTTGGCCGCGGCTGGCGGGAGAAGCGACGTCTTC
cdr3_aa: CASSLAAAGGRSDVF

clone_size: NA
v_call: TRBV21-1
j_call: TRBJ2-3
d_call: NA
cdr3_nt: TGTGCCAGCAGCCTTTTCCGGGACACTATCACAGATACGCAGTATTTT
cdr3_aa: CASSLFRDTITDTQYF

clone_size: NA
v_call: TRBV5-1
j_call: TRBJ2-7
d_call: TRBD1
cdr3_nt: TGCGCCAGCAGCGTGGACAGGGGGTACGAGCAGTACTTC
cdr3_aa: CASSVDRGYEQYF

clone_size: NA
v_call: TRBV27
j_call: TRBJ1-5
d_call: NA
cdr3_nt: TGTGCCAGCAGGGGGCTGGCCGGGGGTCAGCCCCAGCATTTT
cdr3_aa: CASRGLAGGQPQHF

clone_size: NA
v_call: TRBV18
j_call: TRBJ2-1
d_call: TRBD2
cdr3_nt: TGTGCCAGCTCACTCTTAGCGGGAGAGTACAATGAGCAGTTCTTC
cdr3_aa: CASSLLAGEYNEQFF

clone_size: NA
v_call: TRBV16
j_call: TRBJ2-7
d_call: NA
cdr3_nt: TGTGCCAGCAGCCAATCGGGACGGGGTGGTACGGGGGAGCAGTACTTC
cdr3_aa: CASSQSGRGGTGEQYF

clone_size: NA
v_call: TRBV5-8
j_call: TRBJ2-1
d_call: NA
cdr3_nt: TGTGCCAGCAGTCCAGGGCGCAGCCCCTCCTACAATGAGCAGTTCTTC
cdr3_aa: CASSPGRSPSYNEQFF

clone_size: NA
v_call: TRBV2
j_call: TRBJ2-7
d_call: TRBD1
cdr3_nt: TGTGCCGGATCCCGGACAGGGACCTACGAGCAGTACTTC
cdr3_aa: CAGSRTGTYEQYF

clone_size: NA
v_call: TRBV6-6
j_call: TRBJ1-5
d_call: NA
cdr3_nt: TGTGCCAGCAGTTTCGCCCCAAATCAGCCCCAGCATTTT
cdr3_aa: CASSFAPNQPQHF

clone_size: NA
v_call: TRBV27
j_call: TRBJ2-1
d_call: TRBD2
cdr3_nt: TGTGCCAGCAGTTTCTGGCGGGGAGGGGATAACAATGAGCAGTTCTTC
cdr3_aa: CASSFWRGGDNNEQFF

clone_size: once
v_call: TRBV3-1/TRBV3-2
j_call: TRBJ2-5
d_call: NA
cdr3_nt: TGTGCCAGCAGCCCCCTCCGGGACACTCAACAAGAGACCCAGTACTTC
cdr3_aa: CASSPLRDTQQETQYF

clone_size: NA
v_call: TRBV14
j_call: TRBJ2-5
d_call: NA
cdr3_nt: TGTGCCAGCAGCCAGCCTCTCGGGGAAGAGACCCAGTACTTC
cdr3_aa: CASSQPLGEETQYF

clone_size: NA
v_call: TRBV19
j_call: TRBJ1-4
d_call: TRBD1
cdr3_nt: TGTGCCAGTAGTAGACAGGGGGACCTTAATGAAAAACTGTTTTTT
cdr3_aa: CASSRQGDLNEKLFF

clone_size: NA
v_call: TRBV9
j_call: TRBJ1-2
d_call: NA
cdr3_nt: TGTGCCAGCAGCAGGGACAATTATGGCTACACCTTC
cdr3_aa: CASSRDNYGYTF

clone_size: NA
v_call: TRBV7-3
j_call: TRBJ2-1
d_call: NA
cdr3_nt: TGTGCCAGCAGCTTCGGGGGCGGGGACAATGAGCAGTTCTTC
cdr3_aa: CASSFGGGDNEQFF

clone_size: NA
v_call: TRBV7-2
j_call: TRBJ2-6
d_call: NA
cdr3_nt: TGTGCCAGCAGCCTAAACGGGGGCTCTGGGGCCAACGTCCTGACTTTC
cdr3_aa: CASSLNGGSGANVLTF

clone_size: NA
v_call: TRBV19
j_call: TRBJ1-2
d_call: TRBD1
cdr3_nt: TGTGCCAGCCGACAGGGGGCAAACTATGGCTACACCTTC
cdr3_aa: CASRQGANYGYTF

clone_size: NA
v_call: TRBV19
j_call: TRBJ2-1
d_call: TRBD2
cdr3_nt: TGTGCCAGTAGTATGAGCGGGAGTCTGAATGAGCAGTTCTTC
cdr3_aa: CASSMSGSLNEQFF

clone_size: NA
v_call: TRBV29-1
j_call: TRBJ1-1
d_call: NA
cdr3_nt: TGCAGCGTTGATCTGGGCGGGACTGAAGCTTTCTTT
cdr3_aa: CSVDLGGTEAFF

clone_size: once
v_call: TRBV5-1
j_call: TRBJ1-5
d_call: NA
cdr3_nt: TGCGCCAGCAGCGAGGGGTCCAATCAGCCCCAGCATTTT
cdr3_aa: CASSEGSNQPQHF

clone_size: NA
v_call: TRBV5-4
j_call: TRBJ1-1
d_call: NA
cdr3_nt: TGTGCCAGCAGGTTCGGACAGATGAACACTGAAGCTTTCTTT
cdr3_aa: CASRFGQMNTEAFF